This T cell receptor (beta chain) appears in the sequencing data of a study of beta chain features in type 1 diabetes. Findings and limits, study-wide: Cells carrying high TCR expression could end up over-represented when cDNA is sequenced.

Germline CDR1 is SEHNR and CDR2 is FQNEAQ (reference sequence). This CDR3 comprises 15 residues. With 1 base clipped from V and 7 bases from J, the junction kept 6 bases outside the gene matches. TCRB transcripts that were expressed got sequenced, as all of the isolated RNA had been reverse transcribed. Produced via immunoSEQ multiplex PCR; TCRdb's table is partial and in-frame only. The sample holds roughly 450,000 clones, over 10% seen once. This clone turned up a few times. What it binds is unknown. The V call is TRBV7-9, the J call TRBJ1-2, with 10 bases fitting TRBD1. The TCR originated in a woman aged 18-35 years in good health. What was sequenced was naive CD4+ T cells from blood. This CDR3 is CASSLGDRGFGGYTF. The CDR3 bases are TGTGCCAGCAGCTTAGGGGACAGGGGATTCGGTGGCTACACCTTC.